This TCR beta chain originates from a study of cytomegalovirus exposure and HLA in healthy donors. Primers included in the PCR were 60 Vbeta and 13 Jbeta primers. Data came from immunoSEQ multiplex PCR; TCRdb stores just in-frame clones and leaves some out. The sample includes under 150,000 clones, around 77% of them seen just once. Deletions cut 5 bases from V and 12 bases from J, with 16 bases between. From germline, CDR1 is SGHVS and CDR2 FNYEAQ. The CDR3 contains 12 residues. The chain employs TRBV7-6 and TRBJ2-5, with D perhaps TRBD2 (6 bases). The receptor was derived from a woman aged 25-40 years in good health and CMV-seropositive. Sequenced input: PBMCs. The DNA for the CDR3 is TGTGCCAGCAGCCCTGCTGGCGGGGAGAAGTACTTC. This sequence encodes CASSPAGGEKYF. Looking up the rest from reference TRBV7-6 and TRBJ2-5 gives the full variable domain: GAGVSQSPRYKVTKRGQDVALRCDPISGHVSLYWYRQALGQGPEFLTYFNYEAQQDKSGLPNDRFSAERPEGSISTLTIQRTEQRDSAMYRCASSPAGGEKYFGPGTRLLVL.